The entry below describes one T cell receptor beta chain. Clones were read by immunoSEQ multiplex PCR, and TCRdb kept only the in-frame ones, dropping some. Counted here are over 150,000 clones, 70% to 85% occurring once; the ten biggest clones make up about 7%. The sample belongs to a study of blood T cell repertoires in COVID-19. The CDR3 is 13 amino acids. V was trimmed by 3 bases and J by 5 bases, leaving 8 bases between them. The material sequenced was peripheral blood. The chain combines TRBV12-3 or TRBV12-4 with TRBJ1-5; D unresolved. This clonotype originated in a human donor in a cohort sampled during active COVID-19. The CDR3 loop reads CASSFWSDQPQHF. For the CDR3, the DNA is TGTGCCAGCAGTTTTTGGTCAGATCAGCCCCAGCATTTT.